Following are 26 T cell receptor beta chains from one sample sequenced in a study of T cell repertoires in cytomegalovirus infection. TCRdb reprocessed the reads with MiXCR, giving one entry per CDR3 protein. The sample has about 570,000 distinct CDR3 sequences, 35% to 50% seen once. No antigen has been assigned to these receptors. The material sequenced was cultured PBMCs, taken from culture after CMV antigen stimulation. The origin of the receptors is a human donor in good health (CMV status not recorded). Some clones in this sample may be carry-over from other donors' samples.

This clonotype was observed a few times. The chain is built from TRBV15 and TRBJ2-3; possible D gene TRBD2, 5 bases. Trimming took off 3 bases at V and 0 bases at J, with 10 bases between the two ends. Germline CDR1 reads LNHNV; CDR2 reads YYDKDF (reference sequence). The CDR3 is 15 residues long. For the CDR3, the DNA is TGTGCCACCAGCAGGCGGACTGGTAGCACAGATACGCAGTATTTT. It specifies CATSRRTGSTDTQYF.

This clonotype was detected only a few times. This chain joins TRBV7-2 and TRBJ1-6, with TRBD1 identical over 8 bases. Germline V gives CDR1 SGHTA, CDR2 FQGNSA. V shed 4 bases, J shed 6 bases, and the junction held 5 bases outside the gene matches. This CDR3 spans 15 amino acids. CDR3 sequence (DNA): TGTGCCAGCAGCTCCCACAGGGGGACTAATTCACCCCTCCACTTT. It is translated as CASSSHRGTNSPLHF.

The chain combines TRBV7-2 with TRBJ2-3, with D unclear. Germline V gene lookup returns CDR1 SGHTA and CDR2 FQGNSA. The CDR3 is 14 residues long. Trimming stripped 3 bases from V and 1 base from J, with 8 bases between. CDR3 bases: TGTGCCAGCAGCTTCGGAGACCGCACAGATACGCAGTATTTT. Its protein is CASSFGDRTDTQYF. Variable domain in full (rest from reference TRBV7-2 and TRBJ2-3): GAGVSQSPSNKVTEKGKDVELRCDPISGHTALYWYRQSLGQGLEFLIYFQGNSAPDKSGLPSDRFSAERTGGSVSTLTIQRTQQEDSAVYLCASSFGDRTDTQYFGPGTRLTVL.

This clonotype was observed a handful of times. The J gene is TRBJ2-4, the V gene TRBV7-2; 9 nucleotides line up with TRBD1. V was clipped by 1 base and J by 6 bases; unmatched bases: 22. Germline CDR1 SGHTA, CDR2 FQGNSA. The CDR3 spans 21 residues. The DNA of the CDR3 is TGTGCCAGCAGCTTAGTGGGGGGGGGAGGACAGGGGACCATCCGGATAAACATTCAGTACTTC. Amino acids: CASSLVGGGGQGTIRINIQYF.

The J gene is TRBJ1-1, the V gene TRBV12-3 or TRBV12-4; D is possibly TRBD1 (5 bases). Trimming removed 7 bases at V and 4 bases at J, with 16 bases between. The CDR3 has 14 residues. The CDR3 region is CASTPGRGGTEAFF. The CDR3 DNA reads TGTGCCAGCACCCCGGGGCGGGGGGGCACTGAAGCTTTCTTT.

This clonotype was counted only a few times. The J gene is TRBJ2-7, the V gene TRBV12-3 or TRBV12-4; D is ambiguous. V was cut by 8 bases and J by 2 bases, with 16 bases left in between. The CDR3 spans 14 residues. This chain's CDR3 is CASAERRPPYEQYF. The CDR3 DNA sequence: TGTGCCAGCGCGGAGAGAAGGCCACCCTACGAGCAGTACTTC.

V and J are TRBV5-4 and TRBJ1-2; the D is unclear. V shed 5 bases and J shed 3 bases, with 11 bases lying between them. This CDR3 comprises 13 residues. Per germline, CDR1 SGHNT and CDR2 YYREEE (reference sequence). The CDR3 sequence is CASRDGAHYGYTF. The CDR3 region has the DNA TGTGCCAGCAGGGACGGAGCCCACTATGGCTACACCTTC. Full variable domain (rest looked up from reference TRBV5-4 and TRBJ1-2): ETGVTQSPTHLIKTRGQQVTLRCSSQSGHNTVSWYQQALGQGPQFIFQYYREEENGRGNFPPRFSGLQFPNYSSELNVNALELDDSALYLCASRDGAHYGYTFGSGTRLTVV.

There are a few counts of this clonotype. The gene calls are TRBV6-6 and TRBJ1-5; D is ambiguous. Trimming stripped 5 bases from V and 5 bases from J, with 7 bases between. The CDR3 loop spans 12 amino acids. The germline V gene has CDR1 MNHNY and CDR2 SVGAGI (reference sequence). CDR3 in amino acids: CASSTPDQPQHF. DNA for the CDR3: TGTGCCAGCAGTACCCCGGATCAGCCCCAGCATTTT.

This clonotype showed up many times. V gene TRBV7-2 combines with J gene TRBJ1-6; 8 nucleotides match TRBD1. Germline values: CDR1 SGHTA, CDR2 FQGNSA. This CDR3 is built from 15 residues. The trim removed 5 bases at V and 9 bases at J, leaving 9 bases unmatched. The CDR3 here is CASSVQTGDSSPLHF. The CDR3 DNA sequence: TGTGCCAGCAGCGTACAGACAGGGGACTCTTCACCCCTCCACTTT.

This chain uses TRBV7-6 with TRBJ1-4, with no clear D. Germline lookup yields CDR1 SGHVS and CDR2 FNYEAQ. Trimming took off 3 bases at V and 2 bases at J, with 7 bases between the two ends. The CDR3 length is 14 residues. The CDR3 DNA sequence: TGTGCCAGCAGCTTGGGTCCGACTAATGAAAAACTGTTTTTT. Protein sequence: CASSLGPTNEKLFF.

This chain links TRBV7-2 with TRBJ2-5; 9 bases agree with TRBD1. After removal of 2 bases from V and 5 bases from J, the junction contained 3 bases not matched to a gene. There are 14 residues in the CDR3. CDR1 and CDR2 from the germline V gene are SGHTA and FQGNSA. The CDR3 DNA reads as TGTGCCAGCAGCTTAAGGGACAGGGCGGAGACCCAGTACTTC. Translated: CASSLRDRAETQYF.

Only a few counts were recorded for this clonotype. The chain is built from TRBV4-1 and TRBJ2-1, with TRBD2 as a possible D gene (7 bases). V was trimmed by 1 base and J by 4 bases, leaving 17 bases between them. The V gene's germline CDR1 is MGHRA and CDR2 YSYEKL. CDR3 length: 17 residues. CDR3 in amino acids: CASSQAPGRGAYNEQFF. The DNA for the CDR3 is TGCGCCAGCAGCCAAGCCCCGGGACGGGGGGCTTACAATGAGCAGTTCTTC.

The V and J genes are TRBV7-6 and TRBJ2-2; D may be TRBD1 (5 bases). Germline V gene sequence: CDR1 SGHVS, CDR2 FNYEAQ. This CDR3 spans 16 amino acids. V was shortened by 1 base and J by 4 bases, with 13 bases between the two germline ends. For the CDR3, the DNA is TGTGCCAGCAGCTTAGGAGCAGGGTCGGGCACCGGGGAGCTGTTTTTT. As protein: CASSLGAGSGTGELFF. Using reference TRBV7-6 and TRBJ2-2 for the parts outside the CDR3, the full variable domain is GAGVSQSPRYKVTKRGQDVALRCDPISGHVSLYWYRQALGQGPEFLTYFNYEAQQDKSGLPNDRFSAERPEGSISTLTIQRTEQRDSAMYRCASSLGAGSGTGELFFGEGSRLTVL.

The rearrangement links TRBV15 to TRBJ1-4; maybe TRBD1 (6 bases). V dropped 1 base and J dropped 4 bases, with 13 bases sitting between them. CDR1 is LNHNV and CDR2 is YYDKDF in the germline V gene (reference sequence). The CDR3 runs 16 residues. The CDR3 protein is CATSRAHRVSNEKLFF. The CDR3 DNA reads as TGTGCCACCAGCAGAGCCCACAGGGTCAGTAATGAAAAACTGTTTTTT.

V usage is TRBV7-2 and J usage is TRBJ1-6, with D uncertain. Trimming pared 5 bases from V and 5 bases from J, leaving 13 bases between. The germline CDR1 and CDR2 sequences are SGHTA and FQGNSA. The CDR3 covers 15 residues. CDR3 sequence reads: CASSPLGRDNSPLHF. CDR3 DNA: TGTGCCAGCAGCCCGCTGGGCAGAGATAATTCACCCCTCCACTTT.

The V gene is TRBV12-3 or TRBV12-4, the J gene TRBJ2-7, with D perhaps matching TRBD1 or TRBD2 (5 bases each). V was shortened by 3 bases and J by 4 bases, with 10 bases between the two germline ends. The CDR3 extends over 13 amino acids. This chain's CDR3 is CASSFRGGYEQYF. The CDR3 coding sequence is TGTGCCAGCAGTTTTCGTGGGGGTTACGAGCAGTACTTC.

This clonotype was recorded a few times. The chain's CDR3 is CASSLGAEGEQYF. The CDR3 bases are TGTGCCAGCAGCTTAGGGGCAGAGGGCGAGCAGTACTTC. This chain uses TRBV7-2 with TRBJ2-7, with D possibly TRBD2 on 5 matching bases. Germline V CDR1 and CDR2: SGHTA, FQGNSA. Between the trimmed V and J ends, which lost 1 base and 6 bases, there was a span of 10 bases. This CDR3 has 13 residues.

Ten or more counts support this clonotype. The J gene is TRBJ1-2, the V gene TRBV7-2; D is perhaps TRBD1 (5 bases). The germline gives CDR1 SGHTA, CDR2 FQGNSA. This CDR3 region has 14 residues. V lost 8 bases, J lost 6 bases, and 19 bases lay in between. The CDR3 region is CASSRQLTSDGYTF. CDR3 coding DNA: TGTGCCAGCTCTAGACAGCTGACTTCAGATGGCTACACCTTC.

This chain uses TRBV10-3 with TRBJ1-2; possibly TRBD1 for D (6 bases). V lost 7 bases, J lost 2 bases, and 14 bases lay in between. This CDR3 is built from 14 residues. Germline V CDR1 and CDR2: ENHRY, SYGVKD. The CDR3 spells CAINLDRQNYGYTF. CDR3 coding DNA: TGTGCCATCAACCTGGACAGACAAAACTATGGCTACACCTTC.

The chain combines TRBV10-3 with TRBJ2-7, with D tentatively TRBD2 (5 bases). Between the trimmed V and J ends, which lost 6 bases and 6 bases, there was a span of 15 bases. The CDR3 totals 13 residues. From germline, CDR1 is ENHRY and CDR2 SYGVKD. CDR3 DNA sequence: TGTGCCATCAGGGGGAGCGAGAGGAGCGAGCAGTACTTC. Encoded protein: CAIRGSERSEQYF.

CDR3 in amino acids: CASSTFRGAYTGELFF. The CDR3 DNA reads as TGTGCCAGCAGTACCTTCCGGGGGGCTTACACCGGGGAGCTGTTTTTT. The rearrangement joins TRBV28 to TRBJ2-2; perhaps TRBD2 as D (7 bases). CDR1 MDHEN and CDR2 SYDVKM come from the germline V gene. With 5 bases removed from V and 3 bases from J, the gap between germline ends came to 16 bases. The CDR3 sequence is 16 residues long.

This chain connects TRBV12-3 or TRBV12-4 to TRBJ1-3; D not certain. The CDR3 totals 15 residues. Trimming removed 2 bases from V and 4 bases from J, with 12 bases in between. DNA for the CDR3: TGTGCCAGCAGTTTAATCGGCAGGCGGGGAAACACCATATATTTT. Translating gives CASSLIGRRGNTIYF.

The chain joins TRBV6-2 or TRBV6-3 to TRBJ2-7, with TRBD1 matching over 7 bases. J gave up 3 bases and V 5 bases, and 10 bases lay outside the gene matches. CDR1 and CDR2 (germline): MNHEY, SVGEGT. The CDR3 length is 15 residues. The CDR3 DNA reads as TGTGCCAGCAGTCGAATCGGACAGGCCGGCTACGAGCAGTACTTC. Protein: CASSRIGQAGYEQYF.

On this clonotype itself: Relative to the germline gene, one junction end is altered; a read error may explain this. The rearrangement links TRBV6-5 to TRBJ1-1; unclear D gene. Germline V gene data show CDR1 as MNHEY and CDR2 as SVGAGI. The CDR3 contains 14 residues. This CDR3 reads CASSYSSGKTEAFF. The CDR3 bases are TGTGCCAGCAGTTACTCCTCGGGAAAGACTGAAGCTTTCTTC.

In the case of this clonotype: At one end, the junction sequence differs from germline, possibly due to a read error. This rearrangement joins TRBV7-2 to TRBJ1-4; 11 positions agree with TRBD1. CDR3 length: 14 residues. CDR1 and CDR2 (germline): SGHTA, FQGNSA. CDR3 loop: CASSPDRGLETLFF. The CDR3 nucleotides are TGTGCCAGCAGCCCGGACAGGGGGCTTGAAACACTGTTTTTT.

This clonotype was observed a few times. The genes are TRBV19 and TRBJ2-2; a possible D gene is TRBD1 (5 bases). The V end lost 5 bases, the J end lost 7 bases, and 14 bases lay between the germline ends. Germline CDR1 and CDR2: LNHDA and SQIVND (reference sequence). There are 14 residues in the CDR3. CDR3 in DNA: TGTGCCAGTAGTCCCCTATCAGGGTTCGGGGAGCTGTTTTTT. It codes for CASSPLSGFGELFF.